This T cell receptor beta chain was identified in a study of blood T cell repertoires in COVID-19. On the study more broadly: Sample material is recorded as cDNA or gDNA derived from T cells, B-cell-depleted T cells, or PBMCs.

The CDR3 totals 14 residues. Germline lookup yields CDR1 LGHDT and CDR2 YNNKEL (reference sequence). The V gene lost 4 bases and the J gene lost 1 base, with 9 bases spanning the gap. This table comes from immunoSEQ multiplex PCR, and its TCRdb copy is limited to in-frame clones, with some not included. The data show about 36,000 clones, 90% seen once. This sequence joins TRBV3-1 (or the pseudogene TRBV3-2) and TRBJ2-3; D is unclear. The source of this sequence is a man aged 55-75 years with active or convalescent COVID-19. Material: peripheral blood. CDR3 loop: CASSPTRRTDTQYF. As DNA, the CDR3 is TGTGCCAGCAGCCCAACGAGGCGCACAGATACGCAGTATTTT.